The clone carrying this T cell receptor (beta chain) came up once. The data stem from a study of blood T cell repertoires in COVID-19. In the study overall: COVID-19 samples collected from the United States, Italy and Spain covered acute and convalescent phases. From T cells, B-cell-depleted T cells, or PBMCs came the material, which was cDNA or gDNA.

Authors' data handling: It was from reference gene primer amplification that nucleated cell counts were estimated. The assay was immunoSEQ multiplex PCR, and TCRdb's table has in-frame clones only and misses some. That table supplies the V and J calls and clone size; D and trimming were determined from the DNA. The table includes 200,000 to 300,000 clones, about 86% detected once. The CDR3 has 15 residues. The germline gives CDR1 SGHRS, CDR2 YFSETQ. The ends lost 4 bases at V and 4 bases at J; junction bases unmatched: 3. Sequencing was carried out using peripheral blood. This sequence joins TRBV5-1 and TRBJ2-2; 11 bases align to TRBD1. This TCR derives from a man of 80 years or more with acute or convalescent COVID-19. CDR3 in amino acids: CASSGGTGGTGELFF. Written as DNA, the CDR3 is TGCGCCAGCAGCGGGGGGACAGGGGGCACCGGGGAGCTGTTTTTT.